These T cell receptor beta chains were read from a single sample in a study of cytomegalovirus exposure and HLA in healthy donors. Assay used: immunoSEQ multiplex PCR; TCRdb lists only in-frame clones, some missing. Counted here are more than 95,000 clones, approximately 14% occurring once; the ten biggest clones make up about 0.8%. Input material: PBMCs. These receptors came from a female donor in good health and CMV-seronegative. Both conserved end residues are part of each CDR3. A D gene is named only where the DNA matches it firmly. The size entry is marked missing in some rows and otherwise reads once, few, many or a size class.

V	D	size	J	CDR3	DNA
TRBV27	NA	NA	TRBJ2-1	CASSPTTVGNEQFF	TGTGCCAGCAGTCCGACTACGGTGGGGAATGAGCAGTTCTTC
TRBV29-1	NA	NA	TRBJ2-1	CSAGGKEQFF	TGCAGCGCTGGGGGGAAGGAGCAGTTCTTC
TRBV19	TRBD1	NA	TRBJ2-5	CASSIDPDRVRETQYF	TGTGCCAGTAGTATAGATCCGGACAGGGTACGAGAGACCCAGTACTTC
TRBV2	TRBD1	NA	TRBJ1-1	CASRIPTPDRGHKNTEAFF	TGTGCCAGCAGGATCCCCACCCCAGACAGGGGTCATAAGAACACTGAAGCTTTCTTT
TRBV4-3	TRBD2	few	TRBJ2-3	CASSQDWGLAGSDTQYF	TGCGCCAGCAGCCAAGATTGGGGACTAGCGGGGTCAGATACGCAGTATTTT
TRBV5-6	TRBD2	NA	TRBJ2-5	CASSLGLAYQETQYF	TGTGCCAGCAGCTTAGGACTAGCGTACCAAGAGACCCAGTACTTC
TRBV5-1	TRBD2	NA	TRBJ2-7	CASSLALAGGREQYF	TGCGCCAGCAGCTTGGCACTAGCGGGAGGGCGGGAGCAGTACTTC
TRBV28	TRBD2	NA	TRBJ2-1	CASSLDWVAGGLSDNEQFF	TGTGCCAGCAGTTTGGATTGGGTAGCGGGAGGCCTATCGGACAATGAGCAGTTCTTC
TRBV5-1	NA	few	TRBJ1-6	CASSSGQGAYNSPLHF	TGCGCCAGCAGTTCAGGCCAGGGTGCCTATAATTCACCCCTCCACTTT
TRBV5-4	TRBD1	NA	TRBJ1-3	CASSQTGRGKATIYF	TGTGCCAGCAGCCAGACCGGCAGGGGGAAGGCCACCATATATTTT
TRBV18	TRBD2	NA	TRBJ2-3	CASSPIRRGGGPDTQYF	TGTGCCAGCTCACCAATTCGGCGAGGCGGGGGTCCCGATACGCAGTATTTT
TRBV19	NA	NA	TRBJ2-7	CASSIGQAHYEQYF	TGTGCCAGTAGTATAGGGCAGGCCCACTACGAGCAGTACTTC
TRBV4-3	TRBD2	NA	TRBJ2-1	CASSQEAGGSYNEQFF	TGCGCCAGCAGCCAAGAAGCGGGAGGGTCCTACAATGAGCAGTTCTTC
TRBV7-9	NA	NA	TRBJ2-5	CASRGGILETQYF	TGTGCCAGCAGAGGCGGGATCTTAGAGACCCAGTACTTC
TRBV29-1	NA	NA	TRBJ1-2	CSVDGVNYGYTF	TGCAGCGTTGACGGGGTCAACTATGGCTACACCTTC
TRBV29-1	TRBD2	NA	TRBJ2-3	CSVRSGGPTTSTDTQYF	TGCAGCGTAAGAAGCGGGGGCCCGACAACTAGCACAGATACGCAGTATTTT
TRBV7-2	TRBD1	NA	TRBJ1-2	CASSVGQGAYYGYTF	TGTGCCAGCAGCGTCGGACAGGGGGCCTACTATGGCTACACCTTC